Below, one TCR beta chain is given with its context. The protocol was immunoSEQ multiplex PCR, while the TCRdb copy is restricted to in-frame clones and leaves out a portion. This sample has 80,000 to 85,000 clones; approximately 89% occur once, and the top ten carry 0.41%. This record comes from a study of technical replicates of blood from a handful of donors. The clonotype was recovered from a human donor in good health. The specimen sequenced was T cells isolated from PBMCs.

The CDR3 region is CASSQDSYTEAFF. The CDR3 DNA is TGTGCCAGCAGCCAGGACAGCTACACTGAAGCTTTCTTT. The chain has TRBV9 and TRBJ1-1; the D gene is possibly TRBD1 (6 bases). Trimming cost V 4 bases and J 3 bases, with 10 bases left between them. The germline V gene encodes CDR1 SGDLS and CDR2 YYNGEE. There are 13 residues in the CDR3.